A single TCR beta chain is shown here with its context. This sample stems from a study of cytomegalovirus exposure and HLA in healthy donors. PCR involved 60 Vbeta and 13 Jbeta primers. Produced via immunoSEQ multiplex PCR; TCRdb's table is partial and in-frame only. The sample has about 180,000 clones; over 60% are singletons. Sequencing was performed on PBMCs. This receptor was identified in a man between 40 and 49 years old in good health and CMV-seronegative.

For the CDR3, the DNA is TGTGCCACACGAGGTGGGGGCACTTCGGGGACTGAAGCTTTCTTT. Its protein is CATRGGGTSGTEAFF. The chain carries TRBV6-1 and TRBJ1-1, with D tentatively TRBD1 (6 bases). V was trimmed by 10 bases and J by 5 bases, leaving 23 bases between them. The CDR3 consists of 15 residues. Germline values: CDR1 MNHNS, CDR2 SASEGT.